A selection of T cell receptor beta chains follows, all from one sample in a study of shared clonotypes between healthy human individuals. The data were produced by immunoSEQ multiplex PCR, yet TCRdb's version contains in-frame clones alone and is incomplete. Altogether under 600,000 clones are present, roughly 79% being singletons, with the ten largest covering more than 10%. The sample was PBMCs. These receptors originate from a woman aged 40-49 years in good health. Some clones in this sample may be carry-over from other donors' samples. The CDR3 runs from the conserved cysteine through the conserved F or W. D genes are given only for firm matches. Clone size is shown for a subset of rows, as once, few, many or a class of expanded clone.

V gene: TRBV6-1
J gene: TRBJ1-2
clone size: NA
D gene: NA
CDR3 protein: CASSEMRSQRSRYTF
CDR3 DNA: TGTGCCAGCAGTGAAATGAGGAGCCAGCGGAGCCGCTACACCTTC

V gene: TRBV7-3
J gene: TRBJ2-2
clone size: NA
D gene: NA
CDR3 protein: CASSGSGELFF
CDR3 DNA: TGTGCCAGCAGTGGTTCCGGGGAGCTGTTTTTT

V gene: TRBV4-2
J gene: TRBJ1-6
clone size: NA
D gene: NA
CDR3 protein: CASSQVKIGTGDSPLHF
CDR3 DNA: TGTGCCAGCAGCCAAGTGAAAATCGGGACCGGGGATTCACCCCTCCACTTT

V gene: TRBV30
J gene: TRBJ2-1
clone size: NA
D gene: NA
CDR3 protein: CAWSVWGDEQFF
CDR3 DNA: TGTGCCTGGAGTGTATGGGGCGATGAGCAGTTCTTC

V gene: TRBV7-9
J gene: TRBJ2-2
clone size: NA
D gene: NA
CDR3 protein: CASSRGWAGTGELFF
CDR3 DNA: TGTGCCAGCAGCCGGGGCTGGGCGGGCACCGGGGAGCTGTTTTTT

V gene: TRBV6-1
J gene: TRBJ2-2
clone size: NA
D gene: TRBD2
CDR3 protein: CASSEGLAEATGELFF
CDR3 DNA: TGTGCCAGCAGTGAAGGACTAGCGGAAGCCACCGGGGAGCTGTTTTTT

V gene: TRBV5-4
J gene: TRBJ2-5
clone size: NA
D gene: NA
CDR3 protein: CASSFRLTAGQETQYF
CDR3 DNA: TGTGCCAGCAGCTTTAGGCTCACGGCGGGCCAAGAGACCCAGTACTTC

V gene: TRBV28
J gene: TRBJ2-7
clone size: NA
D gene: TRBD1
CDR3 protein: CASIGGQTDYEQYF
CDR3 DNA: TGTGCCAGCATTGGGGGACAGACAGACTACGAGCAGTACTTC

V gene: TRBV7-2
J gene: TRBJ1-5
clone size: NA
D gene: NA
CDR3 protein: CASSLGPHRVVNQPQHF
CDR3 DNA: TGTGCCAGCAGCTTAGGCCCTCACAGGGTTGTTAATCAGCCCCAGCATTTT

V gene: TRBV25-1
J gene: TRBJ2-3
clone size: NA
D gene: NA
CDR3 protein: CASSASFPGLTQYF
CDR3 DNA: TGTGCCAGCAGTGCTAGCTTCCCAGGGCTTACGCAGTATTTT

V gene: TRBV28
J gene: TRBJ1-3
clone size: NA
D gene: NA
CDR3 protein: CASSLAPVGNTIYF
CDR3 DNA: TGTGCCAGCAGTTTGGCCCCTGTTGGAAACACCATATATTTT

V gene: TRBV2
J gene: TRBJ2-5
clone size: NA
D gene: NA
CDR3 protein: CASKARWPSGETQYF
CDR3 DNA: TGTGCCAGCAAAGCTCGGTGGCCGTCGGGAGAGACCCAGTACTTC

V gene: TRBV5-6
J gene: TRBJ1-2
clone size: NA
D gene: NA
CDR3 protein: CASSFDMQGPYGYTF
CDR3 DNA: TGTGCCAGCAGCTTTGACATGCAGGGGCCCTATGGCTACACCTTC

V gene: TRBV7-3
J gene: TRBJ1-1
clone size: NA
D gene: NA
CDR3 protein: CASSRTGMGTEAFF
CDR3 DNA: TGTGCCAGCAGCCGCACAGGGATGGGCACTGAAGCTTTCTTT

V gene: TRBV2
J gene: TRBJ2-5
clone size: NA
D gene: TRBD1
CDR3 protein: CASSPGTEPETQYF
CDR3 DNA: TGTGCCAGCAGTCCCGGGACAGAGCCAGAGACCCAGTACTTC

V gene: TRBV2
J gene: TRBJ2-2
clone size: NA
D gene: NA
CDR3 protein: CASTRDSRTGELFF
CDR3 DNA: TGTGCCAGCACCCGGGACTCCAGAACCGGGGAGCTGTTTTTT

V gene: TRBV4-3
J gene: TRBJ2-2
clone size: NA
D gene: NA
CDR3 protein: CASSQGSGATGELFF
CDR3 DNA: TGCGCCAGCAGCCAAGGGTCGGGGGCCACCGGGGAGCTGTTTTTT

V gene: TRBV5-1
J gene: TRBJ2-3
clone size: NA
D gene: TRBD2
CDR3 protein: CASSLEPSGNTDTQYF
CDR3 DNA: TGCGCCAGCAGCTTGGAACCTAGCGGGAACACAGATACGCAGTATTTT

V gene: TRBV5-1
J gene: TRBJ2-2
clone size: NA
D gene: NA
CDR3 protein: CASSFGSLANTGELFF
CDR3 DNA: TGCGCCAGCAGCTTTGGCAGCCTCGCGAACACCGGGGAGCTGTTTTTT

V gene: TRBV5-1
J gene: TRBJ2-6
clone size: NA
D gene: NA
CDR3 protein: CASSSTVSGANVLTF
CDR3 DNA: TGCGCCAGCAGCTCCACAGTCTCTGGGGCCAACGTCCTGACTTTC

V gene: TRBV6-1
J gene: TRBJ2-7
clone size: NA
D gene: NA
CDR3 protein: CASSDWGAPYEQYF
CDR3 DNA: TGTGCCAGCAGTGATTGGGGTGCCCCCTACGAGCAGTACTTC

V gene: TRBV7-9
J gene: TRBJ2-7
clone size: NA
D gene: TRBD2
CDR3 protein: CASSSGLAGAYEQYF
CDR3 DNA: TGTGCCAGCAGCTCCGGACTAGCGGGGGCCTACGAGCAGTACTTC

V gene: TRBV6-4
J gene: TRBJ2-1
clone size: NA
D gene: TRBD2
CDR3 protein: CASSVAGVNEQFF
CDR3 DNA: TGTGCCAGCAGCGTAGCGGGAGTTAATGAGCAGTTCTTC

V gene: TRBV28
J gene: TRBJ1-5
clone size: once
D gene: TRBD1
CDR3 protein: CASSTTGAAQPQHF
CDR3 DNA: TGTGCCAGCAGTACTACAGGGGCCGCACAGCCCCAGCATTTT

V gene: TRBV10-3
J gene: TRBJ2-7
clone size: NA
D gene: NA
CDR3 protein: CAIRRPQGNEQYF
CDR3 DNA: TGTGCCATCAGGAGACCCCAGGGGAACGAGCAGTACTTC

V gene: TRBV5-1
J gene: TRBJ1-2
clone size: NA
D gene: NA
CDR3 protein: CASSLEEGYGYTF
CDR3 DNA: TGCGCCAGCAGCTTGGAAGAGGGCTACGGCTACACCTTC

V gene: TRBV7-9
J gene: TRBJ2-7
clone size: once
D gene: TRBD2
CDR3 protein: CASSLVGGTYEQYF
CDR3 DNA: TGTGCCAGCAGCTTAGTCGGGGGGACCTACGAGCAGTACTTC

V gene: TRBV7-6
J gene: TRBJ2-7
clone size: NA
D gene: TRBD1
CDR3 protein: CASSYRGTDYEQYF
CDR3 DNA: TGTGCCAGCAGCTATAGGGGGACAGACTACGAGCAGTACTTC

V gene: TRBV27
J gene: TRBJ2-5
clone size: NA
D gene: NA
CDR3 protein: CASSLEGVGETQYF
CDR3 DNA: TGTGCCAGCAGTTTGGAGGGAGTGGGGGAGACCCAGTACTTC

V gene: TRBV19
J gene: TRBJ1-2
clone size: NA
D gene: NA
CDR3 protein: CAGSSTGRGYYGYTF
CDR3 DNA: TGTGCCGGATCAAGTACGGGACGGGGATACTATGGCTACACCTTC

V gene: TRBV4-3
J gene: TRBJ1-3
clone size: once
D gene: NA
CDR3 protein: CASSQNSPSSGNTIYF
CDR3 DNA: TGCGCCAGCAGCCAAAATTCCCCCAGCTCTGGAAACACCATATATTTT

V gene: TRBV4-3
J gene: TRBJ2-3
clone size: NA
D gene: TRBD2
CDR3 protein: CASSQDWGTPGLAGEPDTQYF
CDR3 DNA: TGCGCCAGCAGCCAAGATTGGGGGACACCGGGACTAGCGGGAGAACCAGATACGCAGTATTTT

V gene: TRBV5-1
J gene: TRBJ2-7
clone size: NA
D gene: TRBD2
CDR3 protein: CASSPGLVSYEQYF
CDR3 DNA: TGCGCCAGCAGCCCCGGACTAGTCTCCTACGAGCAGTACTTC

V gene: TRBV5-1
J gene: TRBJ2-4
clone size: NA
D gene: TRBD2
CDR3 protein: CASSPGLAVAKNIQYF
CDR3 DNA: TGCGCCAGCAGCCCTGGACTAGCAGTAGCCAAAAACATTCAGTACTTC

V gene: TRBV10-1
J gene: TRBJ1-1
clone size: NA
D gene: NA
CDR3 protein: CASSEFRGNTEAFF
CDR3 DNA: TGCGCCAGCAGTGAGTTTCGGGGGAACACTGAAGCTTTCTTT

V gene: TRBV9
J gene: TRBJ1-1
clone size: NA
D gene: TRBD1
CDR3 protein: CASSGWDRATEAFF
CDR3 DNA: TGTGCCAGCAGCGGGTGGGACAGGGCGACTGAAGCTTTCTTT

V gene: TRBV15
J gene: TRBJ2-3
clone size: NA
D gene: NA
CDR3 protein: CATDPVDTQYF
CDR3 DNA: TGTGCCACCGATCCCGTAGATACGCAGTATTTT